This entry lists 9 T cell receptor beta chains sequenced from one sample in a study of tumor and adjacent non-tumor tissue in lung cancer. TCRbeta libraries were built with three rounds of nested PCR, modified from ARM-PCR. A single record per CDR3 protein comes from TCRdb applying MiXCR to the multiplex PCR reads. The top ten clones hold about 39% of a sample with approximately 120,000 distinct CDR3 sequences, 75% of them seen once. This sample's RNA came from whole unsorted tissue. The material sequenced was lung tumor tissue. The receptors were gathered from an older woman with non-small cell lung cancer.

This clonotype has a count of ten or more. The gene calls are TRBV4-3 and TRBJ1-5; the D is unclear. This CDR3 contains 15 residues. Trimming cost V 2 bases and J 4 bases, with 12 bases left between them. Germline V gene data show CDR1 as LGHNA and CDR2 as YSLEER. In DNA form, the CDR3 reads TGCGCCAGCAGCCAAACCGCAGCCCAAAATCAGCCCCAGCATTTT. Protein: CASSQTAAQNQPQHF.

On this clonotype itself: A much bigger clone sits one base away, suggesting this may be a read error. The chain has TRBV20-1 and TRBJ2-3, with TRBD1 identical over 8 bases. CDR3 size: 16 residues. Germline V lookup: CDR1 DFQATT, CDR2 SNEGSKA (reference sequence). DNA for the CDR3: TGCAGTACTAGTATGCCGGGACAGGTGAACACAGATACGCAGTATTTT. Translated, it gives CSTSMPGQVNTDTQYF.

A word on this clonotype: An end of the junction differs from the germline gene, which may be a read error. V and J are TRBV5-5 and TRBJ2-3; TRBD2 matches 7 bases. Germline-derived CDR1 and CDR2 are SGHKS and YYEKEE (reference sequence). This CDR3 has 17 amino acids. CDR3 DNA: TGTGTCAGCAGCTTGTTCAGCGGGAATTTTGAAACGGATACGCAGTATTTT. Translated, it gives CVSSLFSGNFETDTQYF.

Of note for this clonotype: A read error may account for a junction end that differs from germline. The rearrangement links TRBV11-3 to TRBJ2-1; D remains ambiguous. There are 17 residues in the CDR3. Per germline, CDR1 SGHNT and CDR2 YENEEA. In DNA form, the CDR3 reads TGTGCCAGTAGCTTAGAGGTGACCAGCGAGAGCCACAATGAGCAGTTCTTC. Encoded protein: CASSLEVTSESHNEQFF.

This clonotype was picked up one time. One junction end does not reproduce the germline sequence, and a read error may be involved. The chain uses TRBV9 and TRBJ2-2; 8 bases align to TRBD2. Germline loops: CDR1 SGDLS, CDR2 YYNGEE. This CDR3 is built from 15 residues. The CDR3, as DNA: TGTACCAGCACCAAACGGGAGCGGGGGACCGGGGAGCTGTTTTTT. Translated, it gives CTSTKRERGTGELFF.

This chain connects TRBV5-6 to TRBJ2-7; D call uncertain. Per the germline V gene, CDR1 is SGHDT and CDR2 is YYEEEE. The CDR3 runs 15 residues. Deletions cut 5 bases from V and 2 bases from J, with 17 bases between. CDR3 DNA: TGTGCCAGCAGTCCGACCGGGCCCGACGCCTACGAGCAGTACTTC. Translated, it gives CASSPTGPDAYEQYF.

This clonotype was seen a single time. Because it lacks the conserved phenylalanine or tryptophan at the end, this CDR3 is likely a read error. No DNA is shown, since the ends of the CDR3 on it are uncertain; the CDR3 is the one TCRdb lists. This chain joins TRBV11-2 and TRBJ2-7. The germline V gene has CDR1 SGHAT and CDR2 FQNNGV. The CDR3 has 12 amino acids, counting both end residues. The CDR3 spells CASSLELTEQYI.

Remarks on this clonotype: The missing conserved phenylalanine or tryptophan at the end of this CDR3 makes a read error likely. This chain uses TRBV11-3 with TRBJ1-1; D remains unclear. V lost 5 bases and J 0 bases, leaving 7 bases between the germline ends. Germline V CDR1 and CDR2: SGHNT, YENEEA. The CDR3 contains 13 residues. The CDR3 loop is CASSHKVNTEAFC. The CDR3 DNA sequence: TGTGCCAGCAGCCATAAGGTGAACACTGAAGCTTTCTGT.

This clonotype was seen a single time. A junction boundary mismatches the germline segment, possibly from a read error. CDR3 amino acids: CSAPPDDSQPHHF. CDR3 DNA sequence: TGCAGTGCTCCGCCCGATGACAGTCAGCCCCATCATTTT. J is TRBJ1-5 and V is TRBV20-1, with a tentative D call TRBD1 (5 bases). The CDR3 consists of 13 residues. Germline CDR1 and CDR2: DFQATT and SNEGSKA (reference sequence).